Described below is a single TCR beta chain sequence and its context. CDR1 and CDR2 from the germline V gene are SNHLY and FYNNEI. V shed 6 bases and J 6 bases; nucleotides not matched to a gene: 11. This CDR3 region has 15 residues. PCR employed 60 Vbeta and 13 Jbeta primers. The method was immunoSEQ multiplex PCR; TCRdb's version includes in-frame clones alone and lacks a portion of them. Here the sample spans under 70,000 clones, around 63% being singletons. The source of the sample is a study of cytomegalovirus exposure and HLA in healthy donors. This TCR derives from a woman younger than 45 in good health and CMV-seronegative. The sequenced sample consisted of PBMCs. This chain links TRBV2 with TRBJ1-2; TRBD1 agrees at 9 bases. This chain's CDR3 is CASRLRQGDPHGYTF. CDR3 sequence (DNA): TGTGCCAGCAGACTTAGACAGGGGGATCCCCATGGCTACACCTTC.